What follows are 18 T cell receptor beta chains derived from one specimen sequenced in a study of neurological immune-mediated disorders. One entry per CDR3 protein, called by TCRdb with MiXCR from the 5' RACE reads. The data contain over 65,000 distinct CDR3 sequences, 9.4% of them singletons. Sequencing was carried out using PBMCs. The receptors come from a man aged 45-65 years in good health.

This clonotype was counted ten times or more. The chain joins TRBV6-2 or TRBV6-3 to TRBJ2-7, with unresolved D. The CDR3 length is 13 residues. The V end lost 6 bases, the J end lost 2 bases, and 11 bases lay between the germline ends. CDR1 MNHEY and CDR2 SVGEGT come from the germline V gene. The CDR3 loop is CASSSPAPYEQYF. Here the CDR3 DNA reads TGTGCCAGCAGCTCACCGGCTCCCTACGAGCAGTACTTC.

This clonotype occurred many times. The CDR3 sequence: CASSLGTGGSNQPQHF. For the CDR3, the DNA is TGTGCCAGCAGTCTGGGGACAGGGGGAAGCAATCAGCCCCAGCATTTT. The chain carries TRBV12-3 or TRBV12-4 and TRBJ1-5; 11 bases map to TRBD1. V shed 5 bases, J shed 1 base, and the junction held 4 bases outside the gene matches. The CDR3 length is 16 residues.

The sample holds many counts of this clonotype. V gene TRBV5-6 combines with J gene TRBJ2-5, with D tentatively TRBD1 or TRBD2 (6 bases each). The germline V gene encodes CDR1 SGHDT and CDR2 YYEEEE. V lost 4 bases, J lost 4 bases, and 14 bases lay in between. CDR3 length: 14 amino acids. The CDR3 spells CASSRDFRGETQYF. CDR3 in DNA: TGTGCCAGCAGCAGGGACTTCAGGGGAGAGACCCAGTACTTC.

This clonotype was recorded at least ten times. The rearrangement uses TRBV7-9 and TRBJ2-5; perhaps TRBD1 as D (5 bases). This CDR3 contains 13 residues. Germline V lookup: CDR1 SEHNR, CDR2 FQNEAQ (reference sequence). V dropped 4 bases and J dropped 4 bases, with 10 bases sitting between them. The CDR3 loop reads CASSSLQGETQYF. The CDR3 nucleotides read TGTGCCAGCAGCTCGCTCCAGGGAGAGACCCAGTACTTC.

In its sample, this clonotype was seen many times. This chain connects TRBV6-1 to TRBJ1-1; the match to TRBD1 covers 8 bases. Germline CDR1 is MNHNS and CDR2 is SASEGT. Losses at the gene ends were 2 bases for V and 7 bases for J; bases not matched to a gene: 6. There are 14 residues in the CDR3. CDR3 loop: CASSEIGTGYEAFF. In DNA, the CDR3 is TGTGCCAGCAGTGAAATCGGGACAGGTTATGAAGCTTTCTTT.

This clonotype was seen repeatedly, ten times or more. The chain employs TRBV20-1 and TRBJ2-1; 8 positions agree with TRBD1. The CDR3 is 12 amino acids. V was pared by 6 bases and J by 2 bases, with 0 bases of the junction left unmatched. Germline V gene data show CDR1 as DFQATT and CDR2 as SNEGSKA (reference sequence). CDR3 sequence reads: CSAGQAYNEQFF. As DNA, the CDR3 is TGCAGTGCGGGACAGGCCTACAATGAGCAGTTCTTC.

In this sample, this clonotype turned up many times. The CDR3 sequence is CAWTQGQGPYNEQFF. CDR3 DNA: TGTGCCTGGACCCAAGGGCAGGGGCCCTACAATGAGCAGTTCTTC. The rearrangement joins TRBV30 to TRBJ2-1; tentative D call: TRBD1 (6 bases). The V end was cut by 4 bases, the J end by 2 bases, with 15 bases between. This CDR3 has 15 amino acids. CDR1 GTSNPN and CDR2 SVGIG come from the germline V gene (reference sequence).

This clonotype was recorded at least ten times. The chain joins TRBV5-1 to TRBJ2-2; perhaps TRBD2 as D (6 bases). CDR3 length: 17 residues. Germline V gene data show CDR1 as SGHRS and CDR2 as YFSETQ. Trimming removed 1 base at V and 3 bases at J, with 16 bases between. CDR3 nucleotides: TGCGCCAGCAGCTTGTTTCCCGGAGGGCGGGACACCGGGGAGCTGTTTTTT. Encoded protein: CASSLFPGGRDTGELFF.

This clonotype has at least ten counts. The chain couples TRBV5-1 to TRBJ2-1; TRBD2 agrees at 10 bases. The J segment lost 12 bases and the V segment lost 2 bases, leaving 8 bases of the junction unmatched. Germline loops: CDR1 SGHRS, CDR2 YFSETQ. The CDR3 spans 14 residues. In nucleotides, the CDR3 is TGCGCCAGCAGCTTAGCGGGGGGGCCGGATCGGCAGTTCTTC. Protein: CASSLAGGPDRQFF.

This clonotype came up many times. The chain carries TRBV20-1 and TRBJ2-7; 13 bases are shared with TRBD2. CDR1 and CDR2 from the germline V gene are DFQATT and SNEGSKA (reference sequence). This CDR3 has 15 amino acids. V lost 6 bases and J lost 3; bases outside the gene matches: 8. The CDR3 coding sequence is TGCAGTGCAACCCGACTAGCGGGAGGCAACTACGAGCAGTACTTC. Protein product: CSATRLAGGNYEQYF.

This clonotype was detected ten times or more. V is TRBV4-2 and J is TRBJ2-1, with TRBD2 matching 13 bases. The CDR3 loop spans 16 amino acids. Germline V gene lookup returns CDR1 LGHNA and CDR2 YNFKEQ. The J segment lost 5 bases and the V segment lost 1 base, leaving 2 bases of the junction unmatched. CDR3 amino acids: CASSQAGLAGNNEQFF. The CDR3 nucleotides read TGTGCCAGCAGCCAAGCGGGACTAGCGGGAAACAATGAGCAGTTCTTC.

This clonotype was counted many times. The rearrangement links TRBV7-2 to TRBJ2-1; possibly TRBD2 for D (7 bases). V was trimmed by 2 bases and J by 4 bases, leaving 12 bases between them. Germline V CDR1 and CDR2: SGHTA, FQGNSA. This CDR3 is built from 15 residues. The CDR3: CASSLRGGGYNEQFF. The CDR3 DNA reads as TGTGCCAGCAGCTTAAGGGGGGGCGGGTACAATGAGCAGTTCTTC.

This clonotype was observed a few times. The chain combines TRBV10-3 with TRBJ1-1, with D possibly TRBD1 on 5 matching bases. In germline, CDR1 is ENHRY, CDR2 SYGVKD. Trimming pared 6 bases from V and 4 bases from J, leaving 21 bases between. The CDR3 contains 16 residues. The CDR3 spells CAISDPGTLGSTEAFF. The CDR3, as DNA: TGTGCCATCAGCGACCCCGGGACCCTGGGGTCCACTGAAGCTTTCTTT.

Many counts were recorded for this clonotype. The rearrangement links TRBV9 to TRBJ2-2; 9 bases fit TRBD2. The CDR3 has 18 amino acids. Trimming removed 4 bases from V and 4 bases from J; junction bases left unmatched: 14. The germline V gene has CDR1 SGDLS and CDR2 YYNGEE. CDR3 bases: TGTGCCAGCAGCCGAGCGGGGGGCCATACCTTGGTCACCGGGGAGCTGTTTTTT. Amino acids: CASSRAGGHTLVTGELFF. Filled out from reference TRBV9 and TRBJ2-2, the complete variable domain reads DSGVTQTPKHLITATGQRVTLRCSPRSGDLSVYWYQQSLDQGLQFLIQYYNGEERAKGNILERFSAQQFPDLHSELNLSSLELGDSALYFCASSRAGGHTLVTGELFFGEGSRLTVL.

This clonotype was counted between two and nine times. This chain joins TRBV7-2 and TRBJ2-7; 7 nucleotides match TRBD2. CDR1 SGHTA and CDR2 FQGNSA come from the germline V gene. This CDR3 is built from 14 residues. V shed 1 base, J shed 2 bases, and the junction held 2 bases outside the gene matches. The CDR3 sequence is CASSLEGGPYEQYF. In DNA, the CDR3 is TGTGCCAGCAGCTTAGAGGGAGGGCCCTACGAGCAGTACTTC.

This clonotype was recorded at least ten times. The chain is built from TRBV28 and TRBJ2-5; 8 bases align to TRBD2. Germline V CDR1 and CDR2: MDHEN, SYDVKM. This CDR3 comprises 14 residues. Unmatched junction bases numbered 9, after V lost 5 bases and J lost 7 bases. CDR3 nucleotides: TGTGCCAGCAGTCCGGCGGGGGGCGCGGGGACCCAGTACTTC. It codes for CASSPAGGAGTQYF.

This clonotype was recorded at least ten times. The germline gene is not matched at one end of the junction; a read error may be the cause. The chain is built from TRBV7-9 and TRBJ1-1; weak D call: TRBD1 (5 bases). The CDR3 covers 15 residues. Germline CDR1 reads SEHNR; CDR2 reads FQNEAQ (reference sequence). CDR3 protein: CASSIADTTNTEAFF. The CDR3 bases are TGTGCCAGCAGCATAGCGGACACCACTAACACTGAAGCTTTCTTT.

This clonotype was seen ten or more times. The rearrangement uses TRBV5-1 and TRBJ2-1; weak D call: TRBD1 (6 bases). Germline values: CDR1 SGHRS, CDR2 YFSETQ. Trimming cost V 2 bases and J 6 bases, with 15 bases left between them. The CDR3 is 15 amino acids. For the CDR3, the DNA is TGCGCCAGCAGCTTCCAGCCCAGGGGCGGCAATGAGCAGTTCTTC. Amino acid sequence: CASSFQPRGGNEQFF.